This TCR beta chain was observed in a study of beta chain features in type 1 diabetes. The overall study: The number of sorted cells examined across all samples was around 98 million. The study, taken as a whole, reports: For TCRB rearrangement, an influence of HLA type remained unresolved here.

As every portion of the isolated RNA was reverse transcribed, the sequencing read expressed TCRB transcripts. Repertoires were generated with immunoSEQ multiplex PCR, while TCRdb's copy carries only in-frame clones and drops some. This sample carries around 430,000 clones, approximately 30% of them seen once, and the ten largest clones take around 0.065%. The germline V gene has CDR1 SNHLY and CDR2 FYNNEI. The CDR3 consists of 12 residues. Deletions cut 8 bases from V and 8 bases from J, with 13 bases between. CD4+ naive, central memory, regulatory and stem cell-like memory subsets were isolated by sorting on CD45RO/CCR7/CD25/CD127/CD95/CD27. In all sorted populations, purity surpassed 95%. This clone was seen only a few times. Its specificity is unknown.

The specimen sequenced was naive CD4+ T cells from blood. The source of this sequence is a man aged 18 to 29 in good health. The rearrangement links TRBV2 to TRBJ2-1; D is possibly TRBD2 (6 bases). CDR3 DNA: TGTGCCAGCGGCGGGATTGGGGATGAGCAGTTCTTC. This translates into CASGGIGDEQFF.